This T cell receptor beta chain appears in the sequencing data of a study of blood T cell repertoires in COVID-19. For the study at large: Acute-phase and convalescent COVID-19 samples originated in the United States, Italy and Spain.

Under the authors' procedure: Amplification from reference gene primers served as the basis for estimated nucleated cell counts. Some clones are missing from TCRdb's copy, which holds only in-frame ones; the method was immunoSEQ multiplex PCR. That table furnishes V, J and clone size, whereas the DNA furnished D and trimming. The data show 250,000 or so clones, with 70% to 85% seen just once and around 2.4% held by the top ten. The ends lost 1 base at V and 4 bases at J; junction bases unmatched: 6. The CDR3 has 16 residues. In germline, CDR1 is SGHDT, CDR2 YYEEEE. This chain joins TRBV5-6 and TRBJ1-3; 9 nucleotides match TRBD1. This clonotype was obtained from a man aged 35 to 55 who had recovered from COVID-19. Sequenced: peripheral blood. CDR3 sequence reads: CASSLYRTGAGNTIYF. DNA for the CDR3: TGTGCCAGCAGCTTGTACAGGACAGGGGCCGGAAACACCATATATTTT.